Shown below are 12 T cell receptor beta chains from a single sample sequenced in a study of post-analysis software for immune sequencing data. No antigens are known for them. Tagging with unique molecular identifiers was a feature of the TCR beta cDNA libraries. From the PCR reads, TCRdb called clonotypes with MiXCR, one entry per CDR3 protein. The sample lists about 460,000 distinct CDR3 sequences, roughly 45% occurring once. Study findings and constraints: A handful of TRBV segments were significantly more frequent in patients than in controls. TRBV5-6, TRBV5-1 and TRBV20-1 were among these segments.

The specimen was blood. The source is a girl between 5 and 17 years old with multiple sclerosis.

The chain uses TRBV29-1 and TRBJ2-3; D not resolved. The length of the CDR3 is 16 residues. V dropped 0 bases and J dropped 2 bases, with 15 bases sitting between them. CDR1 is SQVTM and CDR2 is ANQGSEA in the germline V gene. The CDR3 DNA is TGCAGCGTTGAAGATCTTGGTAGTTCCTTCACAGATACGCAGTATTTT. This translates into CSVEDLGSSFTDTQYF.

V and J are TRBV11-2 and TRBJ1-2; D perhaps matches TRBD1 (6 bases). CDR1 and CDR2 (germline): SGHAT, FQNNGV. Trimming took 5 bases from V and 6 from J, leaving 13 bases between them. The length of the CDR3 is 13 residues. CDR3 residues: CASSRDRTNGYTF. The CDR3, as DNA: TGTGCCAGCAGCCGAGACAGGACTAATGGCTACACCTTC.

The J gene is TRBJ2-7, the V gene TRBV7-8, with D possibly matching TRBD2 (5 bases). The CDR3 has 16 amino acids. The V end was cut by 7 bases, the J end by 2 bases, with 21 bases between. CDR1 is SGHVS and CDR2 is FQNEAQ in the germline V gene. This CDR3 reads CASTDGLPGSTYEQYF. The DNA for the CDR3 is TGTGCCAGCACCGATGGACTGCCGGGATCCACCTACGAGCAGTACTTC.

This clonotype was observed a few times. This chain joins TRBV28 and TRBJ2-3, with D hard to call. The V gene lost 4 bases and the J gene lost 0 bases, with 17 bases spanning the gap. Looked up from germline, CDR1 is MDHEN and CDR2 is SYDVKM. The length of the CDR3 is 17 residues. The CDR3 bases are TGTGCCAGCAGTTCCTCTGCACCGACTCGTAGCACAGATACGCAGTATTTT. Translated: CASSSSAPTRSTDTQYF.

This clonotype was recorded a few times. The rearrangement links TRBV20-1 to TRBJ2-6; D may be TRBD1 or TRBD2 (5 bases each). Germline loops: CDR1 DFQATT, CDR2 SNEGSKA (reference sequence). Trimming took off 6 bases at V and 9 bases at J, with 12 bases between the two ends. The CDR3 length is 12 residues. The CDR3, as DNA: TGCAGTGCCAGGGACCTCTACAACGTCCTGACTTTC. Translation gives CSARDLYNVLTF.

The chain has TRBV29-1 and TRBJ1-5; D possibly corresponds to TRBD1 (5 bases). V shed 4 bases and J shed 14 bases, with 12 bases lying between them. Germline-derived CDR1 and CDR2 are SQVTM and ANQGSEA. The CDR3 totals 10 residues. CDR3 sequence reads: CSVGGGCEHF. DNA for the CDR3: TGCAGCGTTGGGGGGGGATGTGAGCATTTT. The full variable domain, in which reference TRBV29-1 and TRBJ1-5 provide the parts outside the CDR3, is SAVISQKPSRDICQRGTSLTIQCQVDSQVTMMFWYRQQPGQSLTLIATANQGSEATYESGFVIDKFPISRPNLTFSTLTVSNMSPEDSSIYLCSVGGGCEHFGDGTRLSIL.

The rearrangement uses TRBV5-1 and TRBJ2-3, with TRBD2 matching 10 bases. V lost 4 bases to trimming and J lost 5 bases; unmatched junction nucleotides: 10. Germline CDR1 and CDR2: SGHRS and YFSETQ. The CDR3 has 16 residues. The CDR3 DNA is TGCGCCAGCAGCACACGGAGGGCTAGCGGGGGAGATACGCAGTATTTT. This codes for CASSTRRASGGDTQYF.

This clonotype was seen a few times. V and J are TRBV20-1 and TRBJ2-1; D is unresolved. The CDR3 is made up of 13 amino acids. Germline CDR1 reads DFQATT; CDR2 reads SNEGSKA (reference sequence). The ends were cut back, 0 bases at V and 4 bases at J, with 7 bases in the middle. The CDR3 spells CSARDLSYNEQFF. CDR3 sequence (DNA): TGCAGTGCTAGAGATCTAAGTTACAATGAGCAGTTCTTC.

The chain is built from TRBV4-3 and TRBJ2-3; maybe TRBD2 (5 bases). The CDR3 is 16 residues long. Trimming removed 0 bases from V and 6 bases from J, with 16 bases in between. Per the germline V gene, CDR1 is LGHNA and CDR2 is YSLEER. In nucleotides, the CDR3 is TGCGCCAGCAGCCAAGACCGAACTAGTTTTCGGGATACGCAGTATTTT. Its protein product is CASSQDRTSFRDTQYF.

This clonotype was counted between two and nine times. This sequence joins TRBV7-8 and TRBJ1-1; TRBD1 aligns across 9 bases. CDR3 length: 17 residues. Germline trimming cut 3 bases from V and 3 bases from J; bases unmatched to any gene: 11. Germline loops: CDR1 SGHVS, CDR2 FQNEAQ. CDR3 nucleotide sequence: TGTGCCAGCAGCTTCACAGGGGGCGCGAGGGTTGACACTGAAGCTTTCTTT. Its protein product is CASSFTGGARVDTEAFF.

This clonotype was counted a few times. The chain carries TRBV5-1 and TRBJ2-1, with no clear D. The ends were cut back, 0 bases at V and 4 bases at J, with 11 bases in the middle. This CDR3 spans 15 amino acids. Germline lookup yields CDR1 SGHRS and CDR2 YFSETQ. DNA of the CDR3: TGCGCCAGCAGCTTGGCGCCCGGGTCTTACAATGAGCAGTTCTTC. This sequence encodes CASSLAPGSYNEQFF.

This chain joins TRBV5-1 and TRBJ2-1; 8 nucleotides agree with TRBD1. Germline V gene lookup returns CDR1 SGHRS and CDR2 YFSETQ. The CDR3 spans 15 residues. The trim removed 2 bases at V and 2 bases at J, leaving 3 bases unmatched. The CDR3 sequence is CASSLSQGAYNEQFF. For the CDR3, the DNA is TGCGCCAGCAGCTTATCACAGGGGGCCTACAATGAGCAGTTCTTC.